This TCR beta chain was sequenced during a study of T cells in Graves' hyperthyroidism and ophthalmopathy. General study results and limits: Among clonotypes expanded in thyroid above 0.001, most were also found in blood. Ophthalmopathy and stable hyperthyroidism were told apart by a 13 V-J model.

Ophthalmopathy in the patients scored at least 3 on Clinical Activity Score and at least 4 on NOSPECS grade, lasting under 3 months. Comment on this clonotype: What it binds is not known.

The investigators amplified TCR beta CDR3 regions from RNA transcripts. In the first-round RT-PCR of the TCR CDR3, the HTBI primer set was used. One entry per CDR3 protein results from TCRdb running MiXCR on the multiplex PCR reads. The sample shows roughly 380,000 distinct CDR3 sequences, over 15% of them seen only once. Germline loops: CDR1 SGHVS, CDR2 FQNEAQ. V was clipped by 5 bases and J by 10 bases, with 15 bases between them. CDR3 length: 13 amino acids. The chain is built from TRBV7-8 and TRBJ1-5; D is possibly TRBD1 (6 bases). Sequencing used blood. The sequence was collected from a woman aged 40 to 55 with Graves' ophthalmopathy. The CDR3 here is CASSPARGGPQHF. The CDR3, as DNA: TGTGCCAGCAGCCCCGCCCGGGGGGGCCCCCAGCATTTT.